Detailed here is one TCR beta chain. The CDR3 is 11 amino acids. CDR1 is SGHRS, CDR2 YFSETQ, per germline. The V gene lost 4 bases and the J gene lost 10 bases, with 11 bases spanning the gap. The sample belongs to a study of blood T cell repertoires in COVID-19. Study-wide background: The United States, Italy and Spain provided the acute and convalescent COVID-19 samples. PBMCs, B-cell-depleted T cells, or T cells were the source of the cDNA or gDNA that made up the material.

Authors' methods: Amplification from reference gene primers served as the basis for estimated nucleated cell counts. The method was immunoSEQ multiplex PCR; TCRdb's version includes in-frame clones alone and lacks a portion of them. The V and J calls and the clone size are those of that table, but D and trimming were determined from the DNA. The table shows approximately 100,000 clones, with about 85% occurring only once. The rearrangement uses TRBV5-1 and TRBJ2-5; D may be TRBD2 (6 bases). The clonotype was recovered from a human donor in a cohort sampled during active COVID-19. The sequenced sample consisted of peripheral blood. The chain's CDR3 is CASSAGLHQYF. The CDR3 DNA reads TGCGCCAGCAGCGCGGGACTCCACCAGTACTTC.